The 8 T cell receptor beta chains listed next were all sequenced from one sample in a study of naive and memory T cell subsets. Both TRBC1 and TRBC2 were covered by a beta constant-region primer of two equimolar oligonucleotides. MiXCR was run by TCRdb on the UMI-ligation and nested PCR reads, yielding one entry per CDR3 protein. Among around 160,000 distinct CDR3 sequences listed, about a sixth were seen once. The sample was naive CD4+ T cells from blood. The source is a human donor in good health.

The chain is built from TRBV7-2 and TRBJ2-5, with D possibly TRBD1 on 6 matching bases. CDR3 length: 13 residues. V lost 4 bases, J lost 4 bases, and 10 bases lay in between. Germline V gives CDR1 SGHTA, CDR2 FQGNSA. CDR3 sequence: CASSYRARETQYF. In DNA form, the CDR3 reads TGTGCCAGCAGCTACAGGGCCCGAGAGACCCAGTACTTC. The whole variable domain, filled in from reference TRBV7-2 and TRBJ2-5, reads GAGVSQSPSNKVTEKGKDVELRCDPISGHTALYWYRQSLGQGLEFLIYFQGNSAPDKSGLPSDRFSAERTGGSVSTLTIQRTQQEDSAVYLCASSYRARETQYFGPGTRLLVL.

This clonotype has a handful of counts. The chain employs TRBV24-1 and TRBJ2-1; D possibly corresponds to TRBD1 (5 bases). There are 13 residues in the CDR3. The V gene's germline CDR1 is KGHDR and CDR2 SFDVKD. With 7 bases removed from V and 8 bases from J, the gap between germline ends came to 14 bases. The CDR3 region is CATSENLRDEQFF. Written as DNA, the CDR3 is TGTGCCACCAGCGAGAACCTCAGGGATGAGCAGTTCTTC.

J is TRBJ1-1 and V is TRBV6-6; D unresolved. This CDR3 has 17 amino acids. V was shortened by 6 bases and J by 4 bases, with 24 bases between the two germline ends. CDR1 MNHNY and CDR2 SVGAGI come from the germline V gene (reference sequence). The CDR3 loop is CASSPGEVLAWGTEAFF. In DNA, the CDR3 is TGTGCCAGCAGCCCCGGGGAGGTTTTGGCCTGGGGCACTGAAGCTTTCTTT.

The rearrangement uses TRBV2 and TRBJ2-7, with D hard to call. Germline V gives CDR1 SNHLY, CDR2 FYNNEI. Trimming left V 0 bases short and J 3 bases short, with 3 bases between. This CDR3 region has 12 residues. This CDR3 reads CASSEAGYEQYF. CDR3 bases: TGTGCCAGCAGTGAAGCGGGCTACGAGCAGTACTTC.

This clonotype was seen only a few times. The rearrangement uses TRBV6-5 and TRBJ1-5; D unclear. Per germline, CDR1 MNHEY and CDR2 SVGAGI. Trimming stripped 5 bases from V and 1 base from J, with 9 bases between. CDR3 length equals 14 residues. The CDR3 region is CASSRERSNQPQHF. The CDR3 DNA follows: TGTGCCAGCAGTAGGGAGAGGAGCAATCAGCCCCAGCATTTT.

This clonotype was recorded a few times. J is TRBJ1-6 and V is TRBV28; D not resolved. V was pared by 1 base and J by 6 bases, with 13 bases between. CDR1 and CDR2 (germline): MDHEN, SYDVKM. This CDR3 comprises 16 residues. The CDR3 reads CASSLFGGRGNSPLHF. CDR3 in DNA: TGTGCCAGCAGTTTATTCGGAGGTCGAGGTAATTCACCCCTCCACTTT.

On this clonotype: At one of its ends the junction is not consistent with the germline gene, which may arise from a read error. The genes are TRBV7-2 and TRBJ1-5; perhaps TRBD1 as D (5 bases). The germline V gene encodes CDR1 SGHTA and CDR2 FQGNSA. The CDR3 is made up of 15 amino acids. The CDR3 sequence: CASSLGPQGSQPQNF. The CDR3 DNA reads TGTGCCAGCAGCTTAGGGCCCCAGGGCAGTCAGCCCCAGAATTTT.

A few counts support this clonotype. The rearrangement links TRBV28 to TRBJ2-1; 10 bases match TRBD2. The ends lost 5 bases at V and 9 bases at J; junction bases unmatched: 10. This CDR3 comprises 15 residues. In germline, CDR1 is MDHEN, CDR2 SYDVKM. The CDR3 sequence: CASSPSGRGSSEQFF. The CDR3 DNA reads TGTGCCAGCAGTCCTAGCGGGAGAGGCTCTAGTGAGCAGTTCTTC.